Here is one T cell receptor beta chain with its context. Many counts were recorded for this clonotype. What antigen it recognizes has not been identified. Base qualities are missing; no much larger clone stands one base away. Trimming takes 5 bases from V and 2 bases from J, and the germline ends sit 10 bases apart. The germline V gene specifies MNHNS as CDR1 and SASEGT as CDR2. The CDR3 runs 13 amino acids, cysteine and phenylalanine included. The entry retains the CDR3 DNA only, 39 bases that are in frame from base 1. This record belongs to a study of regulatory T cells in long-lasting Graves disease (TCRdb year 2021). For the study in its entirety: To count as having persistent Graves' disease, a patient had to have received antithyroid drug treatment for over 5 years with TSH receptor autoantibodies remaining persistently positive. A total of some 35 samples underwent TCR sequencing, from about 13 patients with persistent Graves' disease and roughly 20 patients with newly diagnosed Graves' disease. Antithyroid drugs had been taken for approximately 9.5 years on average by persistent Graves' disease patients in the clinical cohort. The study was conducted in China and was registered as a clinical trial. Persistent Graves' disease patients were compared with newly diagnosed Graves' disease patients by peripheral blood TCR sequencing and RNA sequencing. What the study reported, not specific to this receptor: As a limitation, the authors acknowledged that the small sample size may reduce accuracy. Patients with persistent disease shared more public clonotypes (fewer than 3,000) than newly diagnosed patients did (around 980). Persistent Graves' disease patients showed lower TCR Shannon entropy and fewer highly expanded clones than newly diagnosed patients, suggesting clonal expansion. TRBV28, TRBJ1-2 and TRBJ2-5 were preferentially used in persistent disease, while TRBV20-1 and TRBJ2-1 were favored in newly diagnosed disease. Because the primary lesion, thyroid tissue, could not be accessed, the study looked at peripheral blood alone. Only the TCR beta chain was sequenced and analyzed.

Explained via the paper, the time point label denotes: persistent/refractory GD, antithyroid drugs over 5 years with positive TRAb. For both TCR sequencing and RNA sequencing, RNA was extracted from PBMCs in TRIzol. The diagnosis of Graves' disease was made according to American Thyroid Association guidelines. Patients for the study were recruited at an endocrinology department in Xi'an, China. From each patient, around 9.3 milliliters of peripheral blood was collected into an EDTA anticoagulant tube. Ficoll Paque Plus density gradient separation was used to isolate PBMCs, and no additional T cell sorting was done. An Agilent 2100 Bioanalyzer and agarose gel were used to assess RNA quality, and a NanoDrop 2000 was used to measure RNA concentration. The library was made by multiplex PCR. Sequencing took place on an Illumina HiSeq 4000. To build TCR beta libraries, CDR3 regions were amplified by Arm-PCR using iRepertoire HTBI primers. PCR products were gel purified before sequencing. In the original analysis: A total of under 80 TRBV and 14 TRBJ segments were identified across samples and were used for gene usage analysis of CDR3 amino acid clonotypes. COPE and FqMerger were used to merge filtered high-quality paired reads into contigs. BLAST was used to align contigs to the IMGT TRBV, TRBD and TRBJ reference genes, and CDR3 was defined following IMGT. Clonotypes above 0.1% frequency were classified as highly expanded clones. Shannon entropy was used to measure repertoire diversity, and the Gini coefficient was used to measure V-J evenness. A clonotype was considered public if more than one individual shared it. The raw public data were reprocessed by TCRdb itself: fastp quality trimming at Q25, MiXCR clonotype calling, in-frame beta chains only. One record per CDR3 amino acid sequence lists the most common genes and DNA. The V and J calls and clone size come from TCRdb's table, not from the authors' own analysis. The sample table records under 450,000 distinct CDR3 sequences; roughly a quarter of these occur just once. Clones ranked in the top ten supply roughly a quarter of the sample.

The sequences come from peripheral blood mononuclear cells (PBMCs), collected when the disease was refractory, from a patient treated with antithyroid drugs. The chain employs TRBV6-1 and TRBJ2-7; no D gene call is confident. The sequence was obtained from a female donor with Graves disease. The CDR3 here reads CASSKTATYEQYF. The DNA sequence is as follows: TGTGCCAGCAGTAAAACAGCGACCTACGAGCAGTACTTC.